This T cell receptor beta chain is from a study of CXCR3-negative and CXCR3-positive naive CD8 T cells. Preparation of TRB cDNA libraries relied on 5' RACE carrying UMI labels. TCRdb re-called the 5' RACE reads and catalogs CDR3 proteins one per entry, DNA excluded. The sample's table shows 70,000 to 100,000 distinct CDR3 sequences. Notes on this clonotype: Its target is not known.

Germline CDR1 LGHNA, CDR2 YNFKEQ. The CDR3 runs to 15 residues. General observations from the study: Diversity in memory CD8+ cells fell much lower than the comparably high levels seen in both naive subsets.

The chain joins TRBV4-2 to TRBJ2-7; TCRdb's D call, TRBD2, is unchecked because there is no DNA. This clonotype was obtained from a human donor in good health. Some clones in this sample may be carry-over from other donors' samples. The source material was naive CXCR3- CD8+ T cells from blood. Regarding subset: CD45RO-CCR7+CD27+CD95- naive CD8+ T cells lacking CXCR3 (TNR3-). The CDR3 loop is CASSQEGAGTYEQYF.